A single sample gave rise to the 12 T cell receptor beta chains below, sequenced in a study of T cell repertoires in cytomegalovirus infection. These receptors' targets are unknown. TCRdb recomputed calls from the reads with MiXCR, one row per CDR3 protein. The repertoire includes hundreds of thousands of distinct CDR3 sequences, roughly 33% of them detected once, and approximately 18% sits in the top ten. This specimen consisted of cultured PBMCs, obtained from culture after CMV antigen stimulation. These TCRs come from a human donor in good health (CMV status not recorded). Some clones in this sample may be carry-over from other donors' samples.

This rearrangement joins TRBV6-2 or TRBV6-3 to TRBJ2-5; D is possibly TRBD1 (5 bases). Trimming left V 1 base short and J 7 bases short, with 13 bases between. This CDR3 is 14 amino acids long. The germline CDR1 and CDR2 sequences are MNHEY and SVGEGT. The CDR3 sequence: CASSYLDSLVTQYF. The CDR3 DNA is TGTGCCAGCAGTTACTTAGACAGCCTTGTGACCCAGTACTTC.

The sample holds many counts of this clonotype. The V call is TRBV7-8, the J call TRBJ2-2; D is uncertain. This CDR3 comprises 14 residues. Trimming cost V 7 bases and J 1 base, with 10 bases left between them. Germline V CDR1 and CDR2: SGHVS, FQNEAQ. The CDR3 DNA is TGTGCCAGCATCGTCTCAGAGAACACCGGGGAGCTGTTTTTT. Translated: CASIVSENTGELFF.

The chain links TRBV27 to TRBJ1-2, with 9 positions matching TRBD1. J was trimmed by 3 bases and V by 4 bases; bases with no gene match: 3. This CDR3 contains 14 residues. From germline, CDR1 is MNHEY and CDR2 SMNVEV (reference sequence). The CDR3 sequence is CASSSRTGDYGYTF. Written as DNA, the CDR3 is TGTGCCAGCAGTTCGCGGACAGGGGACTATGGCTACACCTTC.

This clonotype came up many times. J is TRBJ2-7 and V is TRBV7-2; 7 nucleotides line up with TRBD1. V gave up 5 bases and J gave up 0 bases; unmatched junction bases: 7. Looked up from germline, CDR1 is SGHTA and CDR2 is FQGNSA. The CDR3 runs 15 residues. The CDR3 DNA is TGTGCCAGCAGCCCCCGGGCAGGGGGCTCCTACGAGCAGTACTTC. Its translation is CASSPRAGGSYEQYF.

The V call is TRBV18, the J call TRBJ2-5; tentatively, D is TRBD1 or TRBD2 (5 bases each). CDR1 KGHSH and CDR2 LQKENI come from the germline V gene. Trimming took 3 bases from V and 5 from J, leaving 16 bases between them. This CDR3 contains 15 residues. This CDR3 reads CASSPRDPRRETQYF. The CDR3 bases are TGTGCCAGCTCACCGAGGGACCCAAGGCGGGAGACCCAGTACTTC. The whole variable domain, remainder taken from reference TRBV18 and TRBJ2-5, is NAGVMQNPRHLVRRRGQEARLRCSPMKGHSHVYWYRQLPEEGLKFMVYLQKENIIDESGMPKERFSAEFPKEGPSILRIQQVVRGDSAAYFCASSPRDPRRETQYFGPGTRLLVL.

This clonotype was picked up a small number of times. The gene calls are TRBV15 and TRBJ2-4, with D possibly being TRBD1 (5 bases). From germline, CDR1 is LNHNV and CDR2 YYDKDF (reference sequence). The CDR3 contains 13 residues. V gave up 8 bases and J gave up 0 bases, with 8 bases separating them. CDR3 in amino acids: CATQGLAKNIQYF. For the CDR3, the DNA is TGTGCCACCCAGGGTTTAGCCAAAAACATTCAGTACTTC.

This clonotype was detected a few times. The rearrangement joins TRBV2 to TRBJ2-7; no clear D. Germline assignment: CDR1 SNHLY and CDR2 FYNNEI. This CDR3 spans 13 amino acids. The V end lost 2 bases, the J end lost 3 bases, and 8 bases lay between the germline ends. The CDR3 spells CASSEQQLYEQYF. CDR3 coding DNA: TGTGCCAGCAGTGAACAACAGCTCTACGAGCAGTACTTC.

J is TRBJ2-5 and V is TRBV7-9, with D perhaps given as TRBD1 or TRBD2 (5 bases each). CDR3 length: 15 residues. V lost 3 bases to trimming and J lost 1 base, with 12 bases between them. CDR1 is SEHNR, CDR2 FQNEAQ, per germline (reference sequence). The CDR3: CASSFTGTLQETQYF. For the CDR3, the DNA is TGTGCCAGCAGCTTTACCGGGACCCTCCAAGAGACCCAGTACTTC. The whole variable domain, filled in from reference TRBV7-9 and TRBJ2-5, reads DTGVSQNPRHKITKRGQNVTFRCDPISEHNRLYWYRQTLGQGPEFLTYFQNEAQLEKSRLLSDRFSAERPKGSFSTLEIQRTEQGDSAMYLCASSFTGTLQETQYFGPGTRLLVL.

This chain links TRBV19 with TRBJ2-3, with TRBD1 matching over 9 bases. V shed 7 bases and J 8 bases; nucleotides not matched to a gene: 10. The CDR3 has 14 amino acids. Germline lookup yields CDR1 LNHDA and CDR2 SQIVND (reference sequence). The CDR3 DNA reads as TGTGCCAGTAAAGGACAGGGGCGATTCGGTACGCAGTATTTT. This gives the protein CASKGQGRFGTQYF. Drawing the rest from reference TRBV19 and TRBJ2-3, the complete variable domain is DGGITQSPKYLFRKEGQNVTLSCEQNLNHDAMYWYRQDPGQGLRLIYYSQIVNDFQKGDIAEGYSVSREKKESFPLTVTSAQKNPTAFYLCASKGQGRFGTQYFGPGTRLTVL.

J is TRBJ2-1 and V is TRBV12-3 or TRBV12-4; 11 nucleotides align to TRBD2. The CDR3 is 15 amino acids. The V gene end was trimmed by 9 bases and the J gene end by 3 bases; junction bases not matched to a gene: 7. The CDR3 here is CARDPGLADYNEQFF. The CDR3 DNA reads as TGTGCCAGGGACCCGGGACTAGCGGACTACAATGAGCAGTTCTTC.

The rearrangement uses TRBV20-1 and TRBJ2-2, with 10 bases matching TRBD2. The CDR3 consists of 15 residues. V trimming: 4 bases; J trimming: 3 bases; junction bases outside the gene matches: 5. From germline, CDR1 is DFQATT and CDR2 SNEGSKA (reference sequence). The CDR3 reads CSAIPSGRYTGELFF. CDR3 in DNA: TGCAGTGCTATCCCTAGCGGGAGATACACCGGGGAGCTGTTTTTT.

This chain uses TRBV12-3 or TRBV12-4 with TRBJ2-5; 7 bases match TRBD2. Losses at the gene ends were 4 bases for V and 4 bases for J; bases not matched to a gene: 6. This CDR3 has 14 amino acids. The CDR3 region has the DNA TGTGCCAGCAGTTCTCGAACGGGGGGAGAGACCCAGTACTTC. This gives the protein CASSSRTGGETQYF.